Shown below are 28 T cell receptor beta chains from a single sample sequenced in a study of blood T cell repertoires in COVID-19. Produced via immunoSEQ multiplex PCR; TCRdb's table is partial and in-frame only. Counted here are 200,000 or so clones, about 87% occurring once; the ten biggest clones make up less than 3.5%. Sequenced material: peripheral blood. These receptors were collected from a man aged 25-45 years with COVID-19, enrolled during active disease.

CDR3 in amino acids: CASSLFGQYEQYF. CDR3 bases: TGTGCCAGCAGCTTATTTGGACAGTACGAGCAGTACTTC. V and J are TRBV7-3 and TRBJ2-7; tentatively, D is TRBD1 (6 bases). V lost 2 bases, J lost 4 bases, and 9 bases lay in between. CDR1 SGHTA and CDR2 FQGTGA come from the germline V gene. This CDR3 spans 13 amino acids.

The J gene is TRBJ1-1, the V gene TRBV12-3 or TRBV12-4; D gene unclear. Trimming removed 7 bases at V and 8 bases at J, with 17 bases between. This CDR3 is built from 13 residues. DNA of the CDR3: TGTGCCAGCAATATAGGAATGGCAGGAGAAGCTTTCTTT. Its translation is CASNIGMAGEAFF.

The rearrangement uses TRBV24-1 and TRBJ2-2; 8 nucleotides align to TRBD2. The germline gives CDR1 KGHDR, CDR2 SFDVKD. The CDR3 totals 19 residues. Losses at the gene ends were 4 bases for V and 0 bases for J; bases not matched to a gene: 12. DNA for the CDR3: TGTGCCACCAGTGACCCGGGACTAGGAGTACACGCGAACACCGGGGAGCTGTTTTTT. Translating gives CATSDPGLGVHANTGELFF.

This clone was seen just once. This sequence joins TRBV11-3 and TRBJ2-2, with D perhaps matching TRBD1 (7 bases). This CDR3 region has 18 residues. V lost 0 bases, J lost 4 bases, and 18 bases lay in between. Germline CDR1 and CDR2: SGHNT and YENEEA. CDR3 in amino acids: CASSLEGRGTVGTGELFF. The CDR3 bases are TGTGCCAGCAGCTTAGAAGGTCGCGGGACAGTGGGCACCGGGGAGCTGTTTTTT.

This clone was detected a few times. CDR3 loop: CASSLRTGGAGYEQYF. The CDR3 DNA is TGTGCCAGCAGCTTACGGACAGGGGGCGCCGGGTACGAGCAGTACTTC. The gene calls are TRBV3-1 (or the pseudogene TRBV3-2) and TRBJ2-7, with TRBD1 matching 11 bases. The CDR3 covers 16 residues. J was trimmed by 4 bases and V by 5 bases; bases with no gene match: 10. CDR1 and CDR2 (germline): LGHDT, YNNKEL (reference sequence).

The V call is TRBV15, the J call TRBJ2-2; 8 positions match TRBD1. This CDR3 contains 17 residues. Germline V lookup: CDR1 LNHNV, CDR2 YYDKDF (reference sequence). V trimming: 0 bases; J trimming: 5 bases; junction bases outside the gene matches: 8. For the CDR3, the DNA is TGTGCCACCAGCAGAGACCTTGGACAGGGATTGACCGGGGAGCTGTTTTTT. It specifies CATSRDLGQGLTGELFF.

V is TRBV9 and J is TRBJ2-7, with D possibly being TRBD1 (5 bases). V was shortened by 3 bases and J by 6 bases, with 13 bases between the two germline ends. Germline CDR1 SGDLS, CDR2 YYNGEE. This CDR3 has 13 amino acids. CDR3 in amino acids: CASSGGRYSEQYF. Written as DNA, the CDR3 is TGTGCCAGCAGCGGGGGCCGGTATTCCGAGCAGTACTTC.

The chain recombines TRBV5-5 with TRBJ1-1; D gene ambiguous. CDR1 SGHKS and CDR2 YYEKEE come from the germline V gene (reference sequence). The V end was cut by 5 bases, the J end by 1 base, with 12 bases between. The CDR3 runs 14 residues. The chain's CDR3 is CASSVQATNTEAFF. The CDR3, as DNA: TGTGCCAGCAGTGTTCAGGCGACGAACACTGAAGCTTTCTTT. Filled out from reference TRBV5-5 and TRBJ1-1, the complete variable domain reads DAGVTQSPTHLIKTRGQQVTLRCSPISGHKSVSWYQQVLGQGPQFIFQYYEKEERGRGNFPDRFSARQFPNYSSELNVNALLLGDSALYLCASSVQATNTEAFFGQGTRLTVV.

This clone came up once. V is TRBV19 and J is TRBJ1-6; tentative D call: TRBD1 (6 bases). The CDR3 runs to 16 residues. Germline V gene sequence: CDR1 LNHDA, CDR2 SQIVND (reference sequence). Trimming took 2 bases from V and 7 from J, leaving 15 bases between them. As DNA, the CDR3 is TGTGCCAGTAGTATAACCCCCGCAGGGGCCAATTCACCCCTCCACTTT. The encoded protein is CASSITPAGANSPLHF.

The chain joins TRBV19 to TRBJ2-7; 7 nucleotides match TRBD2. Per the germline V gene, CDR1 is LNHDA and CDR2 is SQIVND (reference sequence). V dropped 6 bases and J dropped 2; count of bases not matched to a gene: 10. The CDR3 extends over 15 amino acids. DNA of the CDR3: TGTGCCAGTAGACCCTCTGGGCGGGAGCCCTACGAGCAGTACTTC. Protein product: CASRPSGREPYEQYF. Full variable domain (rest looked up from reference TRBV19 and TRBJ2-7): DGGITQSPKYLFRKEGQNVTLSCEQNLNHDAMYWYRQDPGQGLRLIYYSQIVNDFQKGDIAEGYSVSREKKESFPLTVTSAQKNPTAFYLCASRPSGREPYEQYFGPGTRLTVT.

The CDR3 sequence is CASSSATYSNQPQHF. CDR3 coding DNA: TGTGCCAGCAGTTCTGCTACTTATAGCAATCAGCCCCAGCATTTT. The chain recombines TRBV27 with TRBJ1-5; D unclear. The length of the CDR3 is 15 residues. Trimming took 4 bases from V and 0 from J, leaving 10 bases between them. Looked up from germline, CDR1 is MNHEY and CDR2 is SMNVEV (reference sequence).

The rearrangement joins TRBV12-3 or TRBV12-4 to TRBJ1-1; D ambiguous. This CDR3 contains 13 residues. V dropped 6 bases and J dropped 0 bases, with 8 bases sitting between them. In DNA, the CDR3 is TGTGCCAGCAGGCCGGTTATGAACACTGAAGCTTTCTTT. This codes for CASRPVMNTEAFF.

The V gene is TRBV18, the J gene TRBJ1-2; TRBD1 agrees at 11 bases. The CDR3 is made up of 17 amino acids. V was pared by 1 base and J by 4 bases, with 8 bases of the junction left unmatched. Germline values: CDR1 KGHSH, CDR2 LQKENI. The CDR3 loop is CASSPLGQGAPPYGYTF. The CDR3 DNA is TGTGCCAGCTCACCACTCGGACAGGGGGCGCCCCCCTATGGCTACACCTTC.

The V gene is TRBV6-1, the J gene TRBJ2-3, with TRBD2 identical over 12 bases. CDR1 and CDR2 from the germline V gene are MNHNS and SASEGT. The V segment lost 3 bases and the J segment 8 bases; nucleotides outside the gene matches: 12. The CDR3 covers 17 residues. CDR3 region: CASSDAWLAGGVGTQYF. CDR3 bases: TGTGCCAGCAGTGATGCCTGGCTAGCGGGAGGGGTAGGTACGCAGTATTTT.

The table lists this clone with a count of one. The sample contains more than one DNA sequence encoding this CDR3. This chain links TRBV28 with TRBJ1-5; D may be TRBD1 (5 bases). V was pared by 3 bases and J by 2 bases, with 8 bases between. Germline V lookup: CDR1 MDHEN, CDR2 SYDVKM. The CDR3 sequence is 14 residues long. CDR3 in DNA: TGTGCCAGCAGTTTGGGGGGGGGCAATCAGCCCCAGCATTTT. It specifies CASSLGGGNQPQHF.

The CDR3 sequence is CASSPGTGGGDGYTF. The CDR3 DNA sequence: TGTGCCAGCTCACCCGGGACAGGGGGAGGTGATGGCTACACCTTC. V gene TRBV18 combines with J gene TRBJ1-2, with TRBD1 matching over 11 bases. There are 15 residues in the CDR3. Germline values: CDR1 KGHSH, CDR2 LQKENI. Trimming cost V 3 bases and J 6 bases; bases outside gene matches: 6.

For the CDR3, the DNA is TGTGCCAGCAGCTTAGCGTACCCCACTAGCGGTCCGAACAATGAGCAGTTCTTC. Translated: CASSLAYPTSGPNNEQFF. J is TRBJ2-1 and V is TRBV11-1, with 8 positions matching TRBD2. The V segment lost 0 bases and the J segment 5 bases; nucleotides outside the gene matches: 12. There are 18 residues in the CDR3. Germline V lookup: CDR1 SGHAT, CDR2 FQDESV (reference sequence).

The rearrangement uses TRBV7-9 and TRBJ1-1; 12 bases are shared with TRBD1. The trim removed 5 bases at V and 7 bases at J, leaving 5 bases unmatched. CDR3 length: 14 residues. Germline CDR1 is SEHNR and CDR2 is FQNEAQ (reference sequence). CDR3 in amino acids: CASSPGTGGDEAFF. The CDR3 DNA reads TGTGCCAGCAGCCCAGGGACAGGGGGCGATGAAGCTTTCTTT.

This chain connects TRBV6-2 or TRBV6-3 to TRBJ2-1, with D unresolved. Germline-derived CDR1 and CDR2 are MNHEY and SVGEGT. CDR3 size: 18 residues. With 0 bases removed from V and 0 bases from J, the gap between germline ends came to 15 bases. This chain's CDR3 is CASSYSENSPSSYNEQFF. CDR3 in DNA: TGTGCCAGCAGTTACTCTGAAAACTCGCCAAGCTCCTACAATGAGCAGTTCTTC.

The CDR3: CASSQVGSVSSYEQYF. DNA for the CDR3: TGTGCCAGCAGCCAAGTCGGTAGCGTTAGCTCCTACGAGCAGTACTTC. V and J are TRBV4-2 and TRBJ2-7, with D possibly matching TRBD2 (5 bases). Germline values: CDR1 LGHNA, CDR2 YNFKEQ. The germline V and J ends were trimmed by 1 base and 0 bases, with 13 bases remaining between them. CDR3 length equals 16 residues.

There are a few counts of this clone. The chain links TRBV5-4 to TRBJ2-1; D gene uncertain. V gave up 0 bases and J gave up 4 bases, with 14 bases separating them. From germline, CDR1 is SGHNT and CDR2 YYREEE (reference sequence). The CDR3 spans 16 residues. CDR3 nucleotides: TGTGCCAGCAGCTTGGTGCCCGTAAGCAAATACAATGAGCAGTTCTTC. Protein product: CASSLVPVSKYNEQFF.

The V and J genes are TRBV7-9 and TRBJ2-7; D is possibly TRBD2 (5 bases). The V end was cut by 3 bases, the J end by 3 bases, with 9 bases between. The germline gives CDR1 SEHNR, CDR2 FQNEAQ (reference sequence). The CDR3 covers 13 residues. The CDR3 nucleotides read TGTGCCAGCAGCTTGGACGGGAACTACGAGCAGTACTTC. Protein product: CASSLDGNYEQYF.

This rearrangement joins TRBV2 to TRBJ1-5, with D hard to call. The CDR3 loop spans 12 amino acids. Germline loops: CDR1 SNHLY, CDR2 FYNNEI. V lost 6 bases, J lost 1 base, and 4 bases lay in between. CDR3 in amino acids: CASSKSNQPQHF. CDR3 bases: TGTGCCAGCAGCAAAAGCAATCAGCCCCAGCATTTT.

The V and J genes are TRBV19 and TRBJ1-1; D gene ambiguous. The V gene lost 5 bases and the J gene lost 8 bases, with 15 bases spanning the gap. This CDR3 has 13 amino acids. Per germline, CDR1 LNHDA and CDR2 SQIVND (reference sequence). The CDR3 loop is CASSPLAAGEAFF. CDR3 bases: TGTGCCAGTAGTCCCCTGGCGGCTGGAGAAGCTTTCTTT.

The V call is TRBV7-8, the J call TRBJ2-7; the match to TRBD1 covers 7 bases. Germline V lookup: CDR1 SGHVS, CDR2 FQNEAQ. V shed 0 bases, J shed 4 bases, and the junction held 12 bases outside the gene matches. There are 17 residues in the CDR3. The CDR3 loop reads CASSLANSDRDSYEQYF. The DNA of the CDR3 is TGTGCCAGCAGCTTAGCAAATTCAGACCGGGACAGTTACGAGCAGTACTTC.

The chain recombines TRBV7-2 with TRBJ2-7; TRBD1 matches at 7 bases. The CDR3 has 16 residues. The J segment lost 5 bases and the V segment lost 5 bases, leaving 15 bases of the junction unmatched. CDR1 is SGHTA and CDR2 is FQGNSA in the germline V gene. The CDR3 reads CASSTQPGTVSNEQYF. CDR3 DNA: TGTGCCAGCAGCACACAACCCGGGACAGTTTCGAACGAGCAGTACTTC.

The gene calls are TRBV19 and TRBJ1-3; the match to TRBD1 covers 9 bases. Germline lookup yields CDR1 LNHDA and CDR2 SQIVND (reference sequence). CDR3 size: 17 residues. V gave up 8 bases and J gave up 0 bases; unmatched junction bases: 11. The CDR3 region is CASHGTGKLSSGNTIYF. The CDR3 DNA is TGTGCCAGTCACGGGACAGGGAAGCTAAGCTCTGGAAACACCATATATTTT.

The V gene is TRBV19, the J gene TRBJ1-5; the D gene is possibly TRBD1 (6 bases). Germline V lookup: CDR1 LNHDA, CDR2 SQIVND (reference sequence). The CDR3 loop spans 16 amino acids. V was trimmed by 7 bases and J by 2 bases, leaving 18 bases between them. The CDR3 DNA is TGTGCCAGTAACAAAACACCGGGACACCGCAATCAGCCCCAGCATTTT. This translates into CASNKTPGHRNQPQHF.